Below are 31 T cell receptor beta chains sequenced from a single sample in a study of brain T cells in children with intractable seizures. Data came from immunoSEQ multiplex PCR; TCRdb stores just in-frame clones and leaves some out. Among around 80,000 clones listed, about 90% were seen once. Material: peripheral blood, obtained at surgery. The receptors originated from a girl aged 2 to 9 with Rasmussen encephalitis and intractable seizures.

V and J are TRBV3-1 (or the pseudogene TRBV3-2) and TRBJ1-1; 7 bases align to TRBD1. The CDR3 spans 15 residues. Per germline, CDR1 LGHDT and CDR2 YNNKEL (reference sequence). V lost 2 bases, J lost 4 bases, and 7 bases stayed unmatched. The CDR3 region is CASSQFTGVSTEAFF. The CDR3 bases are TGTGCCAGCAGCCAATTTACAGGGGTGAGCACTGAAGCTTTCTTT.

The rearrangement links TRBV7-3 to TRBJ2-1; D is possibly TRBD1 (6 bases). CDR3 size: 13 residues. Germline CDR1 and CDR2: SGHTA and FQGTGA. Trimming removed 0 bases from V and 10 bases from J, with 10 bases in between. The CDR3 is CASSLTGAWEQFF. The CDR3 coding sequence is TGTGCCAGCAGCTTAACGGGGGCTTGGGAGCAGTTCTTC.

The chain recombines TRBV9 with TRBJ2-5, with 7 bases lining up with TRBD2. With V trimmed by 4 bases and J by 1 base, 7 bases remained unmatched. This CDR3 region has 15 residues. Germline V CDR1 and CDR2: SGDLS, YYNGEE. In DNA, the CDR3 is TGTGCCAGCAGCCTGGGGAGGGGCGTCCAAGAGACCCAGTACTTC. It specifies CASSLGRGVQETQYF.

V is TRBV5-6 and J is TRBJ1-2; TRBD1 matches 10 bases. Germline CDR1 SGHDT, CDR2 YYEEEE. V shed 4 bases, J shed 4 bases, and the junction held 13 bases outside the gene matches. The CDR3 is 17 residues long. In nucleotides, the CDR3 is TGTGCCAGCAGCCCCTTGGGGACAGGGGATGCCTTCTATGGCTACACCTTC. It translates to CASSPLGTGDAFYGYTF. Full variable domain (rest looked up from reference TRBV5-6 and TRBJ1-2): DAGVTQSPTHLIKTRGQQVTLRCSPKSGHDTVSWYQQALGQGPQFIFQYYEEEERQRGNFPDRFSGHQFPNYSSELNVNALLLGDSALYLCASSPLGTGDAFYGYTFGSGTRLTVV.

The chain joins TRBV28 to TRBJ1-4; possibly TRBD1 for D (6 bases). The germline gives CDR1 MDHEN, CDR2 SYDVKM. The CDR3 spans 15 residues. Deletions cut 6 bases from V and 7 bases from J, with 18 bases between. CDR3 residues: CASRRLQGRGEKLFF. The CDR3 DNA follows: TGTGCCAGCAGGCGACTTCAGGGGCGGGGTGAAAAACTGTTTTTT.

The gene calls are TRBV19 and TRBJ2-7, with a tentative D call TRBD2 (5 bases). CDR1 is LNHDA, CDR2 SQIVND, per germline (reference sequence). CDR3 length: 15 residues. With 3 bases removed from V and 4 bases from J, the gap between germline ends came to 16 bases. The CDR3 loop reads CASSIFGGQLYEQYF. The DNA for the CDR3 is TGTGCCAGTAGTATTTTTGGCGGGCAGCTTTACGAGCAGTACTTC. The full variable domain, with the rest looked up from reference TRBV19 and TRBJ2-7, is DGGITQSPKYLFRKEGQNVTLSCEQNLNHDAMYWYRQDPGQGLRLIYYSQIVNDFQKGDIAEGYSVSREKKESFPLTVTSAQKNPTAFYLCASSIFGGQLYEQYFGPGTRLTVT.

The gene calls are TRBV28 and TRBJ1-3; 9 bases line up with TRBD1. CDR1 MDHEN and CDR2 SYDVKM come from the germline V gene. This CDR3 is 16 amino acids long. J lost 4 bases, V lost 4 bases, and 8 bases had no gene match. The CDR3 nucleotides are TGTGCCAGCAGTTCCCCCGGGACAGGGAGGGGAAACACCATATATTTT. Its protein product is CASSSPGTGRGNTIYF. Full variable domain (outside the CDR3, taken from reference TRBV28 and TRBJ1-3): DVKVTQSSRYLVKRTGEKVFLECVQDMDHENMFWYRQDPGLGLRLIYFSYDVKMKEKGDIPEGYSVSREKKERFSLILESASTNQTSMYLCASSSPGTGRGNTIYFGEGSWLTVV.

This clone was seen just once. This chain links TRBV11-2 with TRBJ1-5; D is undetermined. CDR1 and CDR2 from the germline V gene are SGHAT and FQNNGV. This CDR3 contains 13 residues. Deletions cut 5 bases from V and 7 bases from J, with 12 bases between. The CDR3 DNA reads as TGTGCCAGCAGCGTCGCGGTAGGCCAGCCCCAGCATTTT. Translation gives CASSVAVGQPQHF.

The chain carries TRBV2 and TRBJ2-7; D might be TRBD1 or TRBD2, each matching 5 bases. In germline, CDR1 is SNHLY, CDR2 FYNNEI. The CDR3 loop spans 14 amino acids. With 6 bases removed from V and 0 bases from J, the gap between germline ends came to 12 bases. Written as DNA, the CDR3 is TGTGCCAGCAGGATGAGGGGATCCTCCTACGAGCAGTACTTC. This translates into CASRMRGSSYEQYF.

The chain combines TRBV6-1 with TRBJ2-4; D is undetermined. Germline CDR1 reads MNHNS; CDR2 reads SASEGT. V was shortened by 3 bases and J by 1 base, with 4 bases between the two germline ends. The CDR3 covers 13 residues. CDR3 sequence: CASSEGAKNIQYF. CDR3 nucleotides: TGTGCCAGCAGTGAGGGGGCCAAAAACATTCAGTACTTC.

The chain uses TRBV2 and TRBJ2-7, with a weak D call TRBD1 (6 bases). Germline V CDR1 and CDR2: SNHLY, FYNNEI. Trimming cost V 6 bases and J 1 base, with 16 bases left between them. The CDR3 is made up of 15 amino acids. The CDR3 DNA sequence: TGTGCCAGCAGGGGTTCAGGGGAGAGATCCTACGAGCAGTACTTC. Amino acid sequence: CASRGSGERSYEQYF.

The chain couples TRBV25-1 to TRBJ1-4; D gene unclear. The CDR3 loop spans 12 amino acids. Trimming removed 3 bases from V and 15 bases from J, with 14 bases in between. Germline V gene lookup returns CDR1 MGHDK and CDR2 SYGVNS. The CDR3 spells CASSDSWQSMFF. The CDR3, as DNA: TGTGCCAGCAGTGACTCGTGGCAGTCGATGTTTTTT.

V and J are TRBV11-2 and TRBJ2-5, with TRBD1 matching over 9 bases. The J segment lost 5 bases and the V segment lost 4 bases, leaving 14 bases of the junction unmatched. CDR3 length equals 17 residues. Germline CDR1 reads SGHAT; CDR2 reads FQNNGV. CDR3 DNA sequence: TGTGCCAGCAGCTCCAAAGCAGGGACAGGGTTTTCGGAGACCCAGTACTTC. It specifies CASSSKAGTGFSETQYF.

Remarks on this clone: Germline and junction disagree at one end, which may indicate a read error. The rearrangement links TRBV19 to TRBJ2-1, with D possibly matching TRBD2 (5 bases). CDR3 size: 14 residues. In germline, CDR1 is LNHDA, CDR2 SQIVND (reference sequence). The CDR3 spells CASGGASGRQVGIF. In DNA form, the CDR3 reads TGTGCCAGTGGAGGAGCGAGCGGCAGACAAGTTGGAATCTTC.

V and J are TRBV5-1 and TRBJ1-4; a possible D gene is TRBD1 (5 bases). In germline, CDR1 is SGHRS, CDR2 YFSETQ. The CDR3 has 10 residues. Between the trimmed V and J ends, which lost 7 bases and 9 bases, there was a span of 7 bases. The CDR3 sequence is CASRGKKLFF. The CDR3 DNA follows: TGCGCCAGCCGGGGGAAAAAACTGTTTTTT.

The V and J genes are TRBV7-2 and TRBJ2-7, with D perhaps TRBD1 (5 bases). The CDR3 sequence is 12 residues long. Germline V gene lookup returns CDR1 SGHTA and CDR2 FQGNSA. Trimming removed 4 bases from V and 6 bases from J, with 10 bases in between. The CDR3 bases are TGTGCCAGCAGCTCAGGGTTGGGCGAGCAGTACTTC. It encodes CASSSGLGEQYF.

The rearrangement uses TRBV6-1 and TRBJ2-5, with a possible D match to TRBD2 (6 bases). There are 15 residues in the CDR3. The germline V gene encodes CDR1 MNHNS and CDR2 SASEGT. Trimming left V 2 bases short and J 9 bases short, with 19 bases between. Written as DNA, the CDR3 is TGTGCCAGCAGTGAAAGTTGGGGGTCGGGGGAGGCCCAGTACTTC. Amino acid sequence: CASSESWGSGEAQYF.

J is TRBJ2-1 and V is TRBV20-1; D call uncertain. Germline V gene data show CDR1 as DFQATT and CDR2 as SNEGSKA (reference sequence). The CDR3 has 15 amino acids. V was trimmed by 3 bases and J by 5 bases, leaving 17 bases between them. Here the CDR3 reads CSASGARLSNNEQFF. In DNA, the CDR3 is TGCAGTGCTAGTGGTGCTCGTTTGAGCAACAATGAGCAGTTCTTC.

The chain links TRBV27 to TRBJ2-3; 7 bases agree with TRBD2. Trimming took 8 bases from V and 8 from J; bases not matched to a gene: 16. CDR3 length: 15 amino acids. CDR1 MNHEY and CDR2 SMNVEV come from the germline V gene (reference sequence). In DNA, the CDR3 is TGTGCCAGCGGGGAGCTGCGGGAGCCCCCGGGTACGCAGTATTTT. It translates to CASGELREPPGTQYF.

V gene TRBV30 combines with J gene TRBJ1-2; D is possibly TRBD1 (5 bases). Trimming removed 3 bases at V and 3 bases at J, with 11 bases between. CDR1 GTSNPN and CDR2 SVGIG come from the germline V gene (reference sequence). This CDR3 spans 13 amino acids. CDR3: CAWRGLGDYGYTF. The CDR3 region has the DNA TGTGCCTGGAGAGGACTGGGGGACTATGGCTACACCTTC.

V gene TRBV7-2 combines with J gene TRBJ2-3; the D gene could be TRBD1 or TRBD2 (6 bases each). The CDR3 consists of 15 residues. The V end lost 5 bases, the J end lost 5 bases, and 17 bases lay between the germline ends. Germline-derived CDR1 and CDR2 are SGHTA and FQGNSA. Here the CDR3 DNA reads TGTGCCAGCAGCGGACGAAGGGGGGCAGTAGATACGCAGTATTTT. Translated: CASSGRRGAVDTQYF. Combining the CDR3 with reference TRBV7-2 and TRBJ2-3 gives the whole variable domain GAGVSQSPSNKVTEKGKDVELRCDPISGHTALYWYRQSLGQGLEFLIYFQGNSAPDKSGLPSDRFSAERTGGSVSTLTIQRTQQEDSAVYLCASSGRRGAVDTQYFGPGTRLTVL.

The sample holds one count of this clone. V usage is TRBV25-1 and J usage is TRBJ2-7; 9 bases are a match to TRBD1. The CDR3 has 14 amino acids. Trimming removed 6 bases from V and 5 bases from J; junction bases left unmatched: 8. The germline CDR1 and CDR2 sequences are MGHDK and SYGVNS. DNA for the CDR3: TGTGCCAGCAGCCCCTGGGACAGGGTAAACGAGCAGTACTTC. Its translation: CASSPWDRVNEQYF.

The chain combines TRBV7-2 with TRBJ1-5, with D possibly being TRBD1 (6 bases). The germline gives CDR1 SGHTA, CDR2 FQGNSA. The V and J ends lost 5 bases and 0 bases respectively, with 11 bases between them. CDR3 length equals 15 residues. The DNA for the CDR3 is TGTGCCAGCAGCCCTCAGGGGAATAGCAATCAGCCCCAGCATTTT. This sequence encodes CASSPQGNSNQPQHF.

Concerning this clone: One junction end disagrees with the germline gene, perhaps due to a read error. This chain joins TRBV2 and TRBJ2-2; 7 nucleotides line up with TRBD2. The CDR3 loop spans 16 amino acids. Germline V CDR1 and CDR2: SNHLY, FYNNEI. This chain's CDR3 is CARSERGGRGTGELFF. CDR3 nucleotide sequence: TGTGCCCGCAGTGAGCGGGGCGGGCGGGGAACCGGGGAGCTGTTTTTT.

The J gene is TRBJ2-5, the V gene TRBV3-1 (or the pseudogene TRBV3-2); tentative D call: TRBD1 (6 bases). The CDR3 sequence is 14 residues long. CDR1 is LGHDT, CDR2 YNNKEL, per germline (reference sequence). V lost 7 bases and J 2 bases, leaving 14 bases between the germline ends. The CDR3 DNA reads as TGTGCCAGCATTTCCACCAGGGGACAAGAGACCCAGTACTTC. Protein: CASISTRGQETQYF.

V gene TRBV11-1 combines with J gene TRBJ2-5; a weak D match, TRBD2 (6 bases). The V and J ends lost 5 bases and 3 bases respectively, with 10 bases between them. Germline CDR1 reads SGHAT; CDR2 reads FQDESV (reference sequence). The length of the CDR3 is 13 residues. The CDR3 bases are TGTGCCAGCAGCGGGACTTCCAAAGAGACCCAGTACTTC. Its translation is CASSGTSKETQYF.

This clone is a singleton in its sample. CDR3 amino acids: CASSLHFNQETQYF. The DNA for the CDR3 is TGTGCCAGCAGCTTACATTTCAACCAAGAGACCCAGTACTTC. The chain combines TRBV7-2 with TRBJ2-5; D ambiguous. CDR1 SGHTA and CDR2 FQGNSA come from the germline V gene. V lost 2 bases and J lost 0, with 7 bases in between. The CDR3 covers 14 residues.

V gene TRBV3-1 (or the pseudogene TRBV3-2) combines with J gene TRBJ1-1; D is possibly TRBD1 (6 bases). This CDR3 has 16 residues. V shed 0 bases and J shed 0 bases, with 11 bases lying between them. The germline gives CDR1 LGHDT, CDR2 YNNKEL (reference sequence). CDR3 loop: CASSQEDRQMNTEAFF. DNA for the CDR3: TGTGCCAGCAGCCAAGAAGACAGGCAAATGAACACTGAAGCTTTCTTT.

The chain joins TRBV7-8 to TRBJ1-2, with TRBD1 as a possible D gene (5 bases). The CDR3 runs to 13 residues. Germline CDR1 is SGHVS and CDR2 is FQNEAQ. The V and J ends lost 5 bases and 4 bases respectively, with 11 bases between them. The CDR3 DNA reads as TGTGCCAGCAGCGCCGGGGGATTCTATGGCTACACCTTC. Encoded protein: CASSAGGFYGYTF.

The J gene is TRBJ2-7, the V gene TRBV6-5; D is ambiguous. The CDR3 consists of 15 residues. Germline CDR1 is MNHEY and CDR2 is SVGAGI. V was clipped by 4 bases and J by 2 bases, with 15 bases between them. Written as DNA, the CDR3 is TGTGCCAGCAGTTTAAATCCCGTTGGAACCTACGAGCAGTACTTC. This translates into CASSLNPVGTYEQYF.

V gene TRBV27 combines with J gene TRBJ2-2; tentatively, D is TRBD1 (5 bases). The length of the CDR3 is 12 residues. The germline V and J ends were trimmed by 8 bases and 5 bases, with 9 bases remaining between them. Germline V gene sequence: CDR1 MNHEY, CDR2 SMNVEV (reference sequence). The CDR3, as DNA: TGTGCCAGCCGACAGATTACCGGGGAGCTGTTTTTT. This sequence encodes CASRQITGELFF.